Listed here are 23 T cell receptor beta chains from one sample, sequenced in a study of blood T cells in healthy people across ages. Through a sample-barcoded 5' primer and a J-beta primer mix, a second PCR was run for roughly 6 to 12 cycles. TCRdb reprocessed the 5' RACE reads via MiXCR and lists one record per CDR3 protein. The profile shows about 760,000 distinct CDR3 sequences, around 25% of them singletons. This sample also belongs to another study, concerning T cells of mothers and their children.

Input material: blood. The receptors were sampled from a boy aged 5-17 years in good health.

This chain joins TRBV7-9 and TRBJ1-2; TRBD1 might be the D (5 bases). This CDR3 has 14 amino acids. Trimming removed 8 bases from V and 9 bases from J, with 22 bases in between. The germline V gene has CDR1 SEHNR and CDR2 FQNEAQ (reference sequence). The CDR3 protein is CASEETGRPERYTF. CDR3 DNA: TGTGCCAGCGAAGAAACAGGCCGGCCCGAGCGCTACACCTTC.

The chain recombines TRBV7-9 with TRBJ2-5; 12 nucleotides match TRBD2. The J call may be incorrect, as the DNA end agrees better with TRBJ2-1. This CDR3 comprises 14 residues. Germline V gene sequence: CDR1 SEHNR, CDR2 FQNEAQ (reference sequence). CDR3 sequence (DNA): TGTGCCAGCAGCTATCTAGCGGGGGGGAGTGAGCAGTTCTTC. Its translation: CASSYLAGGSEQFF.

This clonotype was seen only a few times. The genes are TRBV9 and TRBJ2-7, with D unclear. Looked up from germline, CDR1 is SGDLS and CDR2 is YYNGEE. The V gene lost 4 bases and the J gene lost 3 bases, with 17 bases spanning the gap. This CDR3 has 15 residues. The CDR3 is CASSPQTSLHYEQYF. The CDR3 DNA is TGTGCCAGCAGCCCTCAGACCTCCCTACACTACGAGCAGTACTTC.

The CDR3 DNA is TGTGCCAGCAGTTCACAGGGGACCCGCTACGAGCAGTACTTC. It specifies CASSSQGTRYEQYF. This chain joins TRBV12-3 or TRBV12-4 and TRBJ2-7; 7 nucleotides align to TRBD1. V shed 4 bases, J shed 3 bases, and the junction held 6 bases outside the gene matches. The CDR3 runs to 14 residues.

In its sample, this clonotype was seen a few times. The gene calls are TRBV7-9 and TRBJ2-3, with 9 bases that match TRBD2. The length of the CDR3 is 16 residues. The J segment lost 2 bases and the V segment lost 4 bases, leaving 7 bases of the junction unmatched. Germline CDR1 is SEHNR and CDR2 is FQNEAQ (reference sequence). CDR3 nucleotide sequence: TGTGCCAGCAGCTGGGCTAGCGGGGCGTTCACAGATACGCAGTATTTT. This translates into CASSWASGAFTDTQYF.

The chain is built from TRBV10-3 and TRBJ2-7; tentatively, D is TRBD1 (7 bases). Trimming cost V 10 bases and J 2 bases, with 18 bases left between them. The germline CDR1 and CDR2 sequences are ENHRY and SYGVKD. The CDR3 is 14 residues long. This chain's CDR3 is CATLDREATYEQYF. CDR3 sequence (DNA): TGTGCCACCCTCGACAGGGAGGCCACCTACGAGCAGTACTTC.

The chain joins TRBV11-3 to TRBJ2-1; D uncertain. Trimming cost V 2 bases and J 1 base, with 12 bases left between them. Germline CDR1 and CDR2: SGHNT and YENEEA. CDR3 size: 16 residues. This chain's CDR3 is CASSLWSGKSYNEQFF. The CDR3 nucleotides read TGTGCCAGCAGCTTATGGTCTGGGAAATCCTACAATGAGCAGTTCTTC. Drawing the rest from reference TRBV11-3 and TRBJ2-1, the complete variable domain is EAGVVQSPRYKIIEKKQPVAFWCNPISGHNTLYWYLQNLGQGPELLIRYENEEAVDDSQLPKDRFSAERLKGVDSTLKIQPAELGDSAVYLCASSLWSGKSYNEQFFGPGTRLTVL.

This clonotype was seen a few times. V usage is TRBV7-2 and J usage is TRBJ2-5; possible D gene TRBD1, 5 bases. The tail of the sequence fits TRBJ2-7 better, so the J call may be wrong. The CDR3 covers 15 residues. CDR1 is SGHTA and CDR2 is FQGNSA in the germline V gene. CDR3 sequence: CASSLFQGDSYEQYF. CDR3 sequence (DNA): TGTGCCAGCAGCTTATTCCAGGGCGACTCCTACGAGCAGTACTTC.

As DNA, the CDR3 is TGTGCCAGCAGTGAACGACCTAGCGGGGAGCAGTTCTTC. It yields the protein CASSERPSGEQFF. The chain uses TRBV6-1 and TRBJ2-1; 8 bases fit TRBD2. The V segment lost 2 bases and the J segment 10 bases; nucleotides outside the gene matches: 4. Germline V gene sequence: CDR1 MNHNS, CDR2 SASEGT. The CDR3 spans 13 residues.

This clonotype showed up many times. V usage is TRBV12-3 or TRBV12-4 and J usage is TRBJ2-6; D remains unclear. Trimming stripped 5 bases from V and 0 bases from J, with 2 bases between. The CDR3 has 13 amino acids. The CDR3 sequence is CASSTSGANVLTF. The CDR3 nucleotides read TGTGCCAGCAGTACCTCTGGGGCCAACGTCCTGACTTTC.

The V call is TRBV4-1, the J call TRBJ2-5; TRBD2 aligns across 8 bases. Germline trimming cut 1 base from V and 4 bases from J; bases unmatched to any gene: 5. The CDR3 spans 15 residues. Germline CDR1 reads MGHRA; CDR2 reads YSYEKL. The CDR3 spells CASSQGSGRGETQYF. CDR3 DNA: TGCGCCAGCAGCCAAGGCAGCGGGAGAGGAGAGACCCAGTACTTC.

This clonotype showed up just once. The chain couples TRBV11-1 to TRBJ2-5, with 9 bases identical to TRBD1. This CDR3 has 15 residues. CDR1 is SGHAT, CDR2 FQDESV, per germline (reference sequence). Trimming at V came to 2 bases and at J to 4 bases, leaving 5 bases not matched to a gene. This CDR3 is CASSLYRGPAETQYF. The CDR3 DNA is TGTGCCAGCAGCTTATACAGGGGGCCTGCAGAGACCCAGTACTTC.

The V call is TRBV12-3 or TRBV12-4, the J call TRBJ2-7; D remains ambiguous. V was clipped by 8 bases and J by 3 bases, with 14 bases between them. The CDR3 consists of 13 residues. The CDR3 bases are TGTGCCAGCGGTAGCTCGATTTTCTACGAGCAGTACTTC. The encoded protein is CASGSSIFYEQYF.

This clonotype was seen only a few times. The chain recombines TRBV7-9 with TRBJ1-2, with D possibly being TRBD1 (5 bases). The CDR3 runs 14 residues. V gave up 8 bases and J gave up 4 bases, with 17 bases separating them. The germline CDR1 and CDR2 sequences are SEHNR and FQNEAQ (reference sequence). The CDR3 region is CASSPQGPTYGYTF. DNA for the CDR3: TGTGCCAGCTCGCCGCAGGGCCCTACCTATGGCTACACCTTC.

This clonotype turned up a few times. This sequence joins TRBV9 and TRBJ2-1, with D tentatively TRBD1 (5 bases). The CDR3 is made up of 14 amino acids. Germline values: CDR1 SGDLS, CDR2 YYNGEE. Deletions cut 1 base from V and 6 bases from J, with 11 bases between. The CDR3 sequence: CASSVRPGSNEQFF. The CDR3 coding sequence is TGTGCCAGCAGCGTACGGCCAGGGTCCAATGAGCAGTTCTTC.

This rearrangement joins TRBV10-3 to TRBJ2-5; TRBD1 matches 8 bases. This CDR3 comprises 13 residues. The V and J ends lost 3 bases and 4 bases, in that order; junction bases with no gene match: 1. Germline CDR1 ENHRY, CDR2 SYGVKD. The CDR3 reads CAISDGTGETQYF. The CDR3, as DNA: TGTGCCATCAGTGACGGGACAGGAGAGACCCAGTACTTC.

The chain links TRBV11-3 to TRBJ1-3, with D maybe TRBD1 (6 bases). CDR1 and CDR2 (germline): SGHNT, YENEEA. V lost 5 bases to trimming and J lost 4 bases, with 15 bases between them. CDR3 length: 15 amino acids. CDR3 DNA: TGTGCCAGCAGCGCCGAACAGGGTGCAGGAAACACCATATATTTT. This sequence encodes CASSAEQGAGNTIYF. Using reference TRBV11-3 and TRBJ1-3 for the parts outside the CDR3, the full variable domain is EAGVVQSPRYKIIEKKQPVAFWCNPISGHNTLYWYLQNLGQGPELLIRYENEEAVDDSQLPKDRFSAERLKGVDSTLKIQPAELGDSAVYLCASSAEQGAGNTIYFGEGSWLTVV.

The V call is TRBV20-1, the J call TRBJ2-5; no definite D call. This CDR3 is built from 13 residues. Trimming cost V 3 bases and J 2 bases, with 10 bases left between them. Germline V gene sequence: CDR1 DFQATT, CDR2 SNEGSKA (reference sequence). The CDR3 reads CSASLAVQETQYF. The CDR3 DNA sequence: TGCAGTGCTAGTCTTGCGGTACAAGAGACCCAGTACTTC.

This clonotype has more than one count but fewer than ten. The V and J genes are TRBV12-3 or TRBV12-4 and TRBJ2-3; 11 bases fit TRBD2. The J segment lost 0 bases and the V segment lost 6 bases, leaving 5 bases of the junction unmatched. The CDR3 runs 16 residues. CDR3 region: CASRSLAGGSTDTQYF. Written as DNA, the CDR3 is TGTGCCAGCAGATCCTTAGCGGGAGGGAGCACAGATACGCAGTATTTT.

V and J are TRBV2 and TRBJ1-4; D is undetermined. CDR1 SNHLY and CDR2 FYNNEI come from the germline V gene. V dropped 6 bases and J dropped 3 bases, with 11 bases sitting between them. The length of the CDR3 is 14 residues. CDR3 bases: TGTGCCAGCAGCCACGTAGTAGCTAATGAAAAACTGTTTTTT. It yields the protein CASSHVVANEKLFF.

V is TRBV24-1 and J is TRBJ2-1, with 7 bases fitting TRBD2. CDR3 length: 17 residues. V was pared by 3 bases and J by 7 bases, with 14 bases of the junction left unmatched. Germline V CDR1 and CDR2: KGHDR, SFDVKD. The CDR3 DNA follows: TGTGCCACCAGTGATAGCGGGGCGGGAGCCCCGGGAAATGAGCAGTTCTTC. It encodes CATSDSGAGAPGNEQFF.

The genes are TRBV7-9 and TRBJ2-1; 7 nucleotides agree with TRBD1. CDR3 length: 16 residues. The trim removed 5 bases at V and 0 bases at J, leaving 7 bases unmatched. Germline CDR1 and CDR2: SEHNR and FQNEAQ (reference sequence). The CDR3 reads CASSTWTGHSYNEQFF. The CDR3 coding sequence is TGTGCCAGCAGCACCTGGACAGGCCACTCCTACAATGAGCAGTTCTTC.

This clonotype has just a few counts. This chain links TRBV7-3 with TRBJ2-1; 8 nucleotides match TRBD2. CDR3 length: 16 amino acids. CDR1 is SGHTA, CDR2 FQGTGA, per germline. Unmatched junction bases numbered 8, after V lost 5 bases and J lost 2 bases. CDR3 sequence: CASSLPGGPPYNEQFF. The CDR3 DNA is TGTGCCAGCAGCCTGCCGGGGGGGCCCCCCTACAATGAGCAGTTCTTC.